These T cell receptor beta chains were read from a single sample in a study of blood T cell repertoires in COVID-19. Sequencing used immunoSEQ multiplex PCR; TCRdb keeps in-frame clones, though not all of them. The sample has around 300,000 clones, 75% to 90% seen once. The sample consisted of peripheral blood. These receptors came from a woman aged 25 to 39 with active or convalescent COVID-19. Each CDR3 is given with its conserved first and last residue. The D gene is left open where the match is weak. Clone size is stated in some rows and not others, as once, few, many or a class when expanded.

cdr3_nt | cdr3_aa | j_call | clone_size | d_call | v_call
TGTGCCAGCAGCCGTCGACAGGGTGTCGCCAAAAACATTCAGTACTTC | CASSRRQGVAKNIQYF | TRBJ2-4 | - | TRBD1 | TRBV3-1/TRBV3-2
TGTGCCAGCAGCTCAATAAATCGGGTCAGCGAGACCCAGTACTTC | CASSSINRVSETQYF | TRBJ2-5 | - | - | TRBV14
TGTGCCAGCAGCTTAGCCCAGGGTTATGGCTACACCTTC | CASSLAQGYGYTF | TRBJ1-2 | - | - | TRBV7-2
TGTGCCAGCAGTTGGGACAGTATCAGGACTGAAGCTTTCTTT | CASSWDSIRTEAFF | TRBJ1-1 | once | TRBD1 | TRBV27
TGTGCCAGTGCCCTCGGGGCAGGGGCAGTCAATCAGCCCCAGCATTTT | CASALGAGAVNQPQHF | TRBJ1-5 | - | - | TRBV19
TGCAGCGTTGTTCGTCGGGGATGGGGAAACACCATATATTTT | CSVVRRGWGNTIYF | TRBJ1-3 | - | - | TRBV29-1
TGTGCCAGCAGATGGGGGCCGGGGGAGCTGTTTTTT | CASRWGPGELFF | TRBJ2-2 | - | - | TRBV6-5
TGTGCCAGCAGCTTGGCCGGGCTAGCGGGGGGGCCCGATACGCAGTATTTT | CASSLAGLAGGPDTQYF | TRBJ2-3 | - | TRBD2 | TRBV5-6
TGTGCCAGCAGCTTAGCTGCGATTCAGGGAGGAAGGAATGAAAAACTGTTTTTT | CASSLAAIQGGRNEKLFF | TRBJ1-4 | - | - | TRBV7-9
TGTGCCAGCAGTGACTCGCAGGGGGCAGATACGCAGTATTTT | CASSDSQGADTQYF | TRBJ2-3 | - | TRBD1 | TRBV6-4
TGTGCCAGCAGTAGACAGGGGGCGAGGGCTGAAGCTTTCTTT | CASSRQGARAEAFF | TRBJ1-1 | - | TRBD1 | TRBV27
TGTGCCAGCAGCCAAGAGAAGGGGGGGGAACAGATTAATGAAAAACTGTTTTTT | CASSQEKGGEQINEKLFF | TRBJ1-4 | - | - | TRBV3-1/TRBV3-2
TGTGCCAGCAGCTGGGGCTACTACGAGCAGTACTTC | CASSWGYYEQYF | TRBJ2-7 | - | - | TRBV5-5
TGTGCCAGTAGTATCTTACCTCTAGCGGGGGATTACAATGAGCAGTTCTTC | CASSILPLAGDYNEQFF | TRBJ2-1 | - | TRBD2 | TRBV19
TGTGCCAGCACCCAGACGGGGGACGAGGCATACGAGCAGTACTTC | CASTQTGDEAYEQYF | TRBJ2-7 | - | - | TRBV11-2
TGTGCCAGCAGTTACTCATACAGGTCCCCCTCCTACGAGCAGTACTTC | CASSYSYRSPSYEQYF | TRBJ2-7 | - | - | TRBV6-6
TGTGCCAGCAGTTACGGGCAGAACACTGAAGCTTTCTTT | CASSYGQNTEAFF | TRBJ1-1 | - | - | TRBV6-5
TGTGCCTGGACCCCCTTGAGTATCCAAGAGACCCAGTACTTC | CAWTPLSIQETQYF | TRBJ2-5 | - | - | TRBV30
TGCGCCAGCAGCTTGGGACAGGGGGGAACCACTGAAGCTTTCTTT | CASSLGQGGTTEAFF | TRBJ1-1 | - | TRBD1 | TRBV5-1
TGCAGCGCCGACCCGGGACAGGGGGCGCAGACCCAGTACTTC | CSADPGQGAQTQYF | TRBJ2-5 | - | TRBD1 | TRBV29-1
TGTGCCACCAGCAGAGATGCACGGGGGGGCTGGGAGACCCAGTACTTC | CATSRDARGGWETQYF | TRBJ2-5 | - | TRBD2 | TRBV15
TGTGCCAGCAGCTTACAGGCAGATAGGAAAAAACTGTTTTTT | CASSLQADRKKLFF | TRBJ1-4 | - | - | TRBV7-9
TGCGCCAGCAGCTTGTCACAGGGGGCTGGCACTGAAGCTTTCTTT | CASSLSQGAGTEAFF | TRBJ1-1 | - | TRBD1 | TRBV5-1
TGTGCCAGCAGCCAAGACTTACCCATCTCCTACGAGCAGTACTTC | CASSQDLPISYEQYF | TRBJ2-7 | - | - | TRBV5-4
TGCAGCGTTGACAGTAACTATGGCTACACCTTC | CSVDSNYGYTF | TRBJ1-2 | - | - | TRBV29-1